A single sample gave rise to the 32 T cell receptor beta chains below, sequenced in a study of blood T cell repertoires in COVID-19. Profiled with immunoSEQ multiplex PCR; TCRdb holds only in-frame clones, not every one. The sample has approximately 23,000 clones, approximately 90% seen once. Sequences were obtained from peripheral blood. The receptors derive from a woman aged 80 or over with active COVID-19.

Only one count was recorded for this clone. V usage is TRBV18 and J usage is TRBJ1-1; 7 bases fit TRBD1. With V trimmed by 5 bases and J by 0 bases, 6 bases remained unmatched. CDR3 size: 15 residues. Germline values: CDR1 KGHSH, CDR2 LQKENI. The CDR3 nucleotides are TGTGCCAGCTCAGCGGGGACAGCTTTGAACACTGAAGCTTTCTTT. The encoded protein is CASSAGTALNTEAFF. The full variable domain, with the rest looked up from reference TRBV18 and TRBJ1-1, is NAGVMQNPRHLVRRRGQEARLRCSPMKGHSHVYWYRQLPEEGLKFMVYLQKENIIDESGMPKERFSAEFPKEGPSILRIQQVVRGDSAAYFCASSAGTALNTEAFFGQGTRLTVV.

The chain has TRBV19 and TRBJ2-7; TRBD1 agrees at 7 bases. Germline CDR1 and CDR2: LNHDA and SQIVND (reference sequence). V was pared by 4 bases and J by 2 bases, with 8 bases of the junction left unmatched. CDR3 length: 15 residues. CDR3 DNA: TGTGCCAGTAGTACCCGGGACAGTGGGCCCTACGAGCAGTACTTC. Translation gives CASSTRDSGPYEQYF. The whole variable domain, remainder taken from reference TRBV19 and TRBJ2-7, is DGGITQSPKYLFRKEGQNVTLSCEQNLNHDAMYWYRQDPGQGLRLIYYSQIVNDFQKGDIAEGYSVSREKKESFPLTVTSAQKNPTAFYLCASSTRDSGPYEQYFGPGTRLTVT.

This chain connects TRBV19 to TRBJ2-1; weak D call: TRBD2 (5 bases). The germline V and J ends were trimmed by 7 bases and 0 bases, with 16 bases remaining between them. CDR3 length: 16 residues. Germline V gene sequence: CDR1 LNHDA, CDR2 SQIVND (reference sequence). CDR3 in amino acids: CASKEDLLDSYNEQFF. The CDR3 DNA follows: TGTGCCAGTAAGGAGGACCTCCTAGACTCCTACAATGAGCAGTTCTTC.

This clone is a singleton in its sample. The CDR3 spells CASSPTQGIINYGYTF. The CDR3 region has the DNA TGTGCCAGCTCACCAACACAGGGGATAATTAACTATGGCTACACCTTC. The chain combines TRBV18 with TRBJ1-2, with 7 bases fitting TRBD1. V lost 2 bases, J lost 1 base, and 7 bases stayed unmatched. Germline CDR1 KGHSH, CDR2 LQKENI. This CDR3 is 16 amino acids long.

V is TRBV6-5 and J is TRBJ2-7, with 8 bases fitting TRBD2. The germline gives CDR1 MNHEY, CDR2 SVGAGI. After removal of 10 bases from V and 2 bases from J, the junction contained 10 bases not matched to a gene. The CDR3 consists of 14 residues. This CDR3 is CATRAGGGPYEQYF. The CDR3, as DNA: TGTGCCACCCGTGCGGGCGGGGGGCCCTACGAGCAGTACTTC.

This rearrangement joins TRBV3-1 (or the pseudogene TRBV3-2) to TRBJ1-3; D might be TRBD1 (6 bases). The CDR3 sequence is 14 residues long. The V gene's germline CDR1 is LGHDT and CDR2 YNNKEL (reference sequence). Trimming left V 2 bases short and J 6 bases short, with 11 bases between. CDR3 coding DNA: TGTGCCAGCAGCCAAAGCGGGGGCACAAACACCATATATTTT. Residues: CASSQSGGTNTIYF.

This clone was detected once. This chain uses TRBV27 with TRBJ2-1; D not resolved. Trimming took 6 bases from V and 0 from J, leaving 9 bases between them. The CDR3 loop spans 14 amino acids. Germline CDR1 reads MNHEY; CDR2 reads SMNVEV (reference sequence). CDR3: CASSLPSSYNEQFF. CDR3 nucleotide sequence: TGTGCCAGCAGCCTACCGAGCTCCTACAATGAGCAGTTCTTC.

CDR3 amino acids: CASSRTGALRTYNEQFF. The DNA of the CDR3 is TGTGCCAGTAGCCGAACAGGGGCTCTAAGGACCTACAATGAGCAGTTCTTC. The rearrangement joins TRBV19 to TRBJ2-1; TRBD1 matches 7 bases. J was trimmed by 2 bases and V by 6 bases; bases with no gene match: 13. The CDR3 covers 17 residues. Germline assignment: CDR1 LNHDA and CDR2 SQIVND (reference sequence).

The gene calls are TRBV27 and TRBJ2-6; tentatively, D is TRBD2 (6 bases). Trimming shortened V by 4 bases and J by 3 bases, and 13 bases separated the two germline ends. Germline V CDR1 and CDR2: MNHEY, SMNVEV (reference sequence). The CDR3 contains 16 residues. CDR3 bases: TGTGCCAGCAGTTATTTGCGGGGAATTGGGGCCAACGTCCTGACTTTC. It translates to CASSYLRGIGANVLTF. Supplemented by reference TRBV27 and TRBJ2-6, the full variable domain reads EAQVTQNPRYLITVTGKKLTVTCSQNMNHEYMSWYRQDPGLGLRQIYYSMNVEVTDKGDVPEGYKVSRKEKRNFPLILESPSPNQTSLYFCASSYLRGIGANVLTFGAGSRLTVL.

The rearrangement links TRBV10-2 to TRBJ1-5; 10 bases align to TRBD1. Trimming cost V 6 bases and J 4 bases; bases outside gene matches: 3. This CDR3 has 14 amino acids. CDR1 is WSHSY and CDR2 is SAAADI in the germline V gene. Written as DNA, the CDR3 is TGCGCCAGCAGCAGGACAGGGGGGAATCAGCCCCAGCATTTT. Translated, it gives CASSRTGGNQPQHF.

The chain couples TRBV3-1 (or the pseudogene TRBV3-2) to TRBJ2-7, with 7 bases aligning to TRBD2. The CDR3 has 17 amino acids. Losses at the gene ends were 0 bases for V and 5 bases for J; bases not matched to a gene: 13. Germline values: CDR1 LGHDT, CDR2 YNNKEL (reference sequence). The CDR3 reads CASSQDHTSDRENEQYF. CDR3 sequence (DNA): TGTGCCAGCAGCCAAGATCATACTAGCGACCGAGAAAACGAGCAGTACTTC.

The table lists this clone with a few counts. The V call is TRBV7-9, the J call TRBJ1-2; possibly TRBD1 for D (5 bases). Germline CDR1 SEHNR, CDR2 FQNEAQ (reference sequence). CDR3 size: 14 residues. Trimming shortened V by 1 base and J by 2 bases, and 8 bases separated the two germline ends. CDR3 bases: TGTGCCAGCAGCTTAGGCAGGGTAAACTATGGCTACACCTTC. Residues: CASSLGRVNYGYTF. The whole variable domain, filled in from reference TRBV7-9 and TRBJ1-2, reads DTGVSQNPRHKITKRGQNVTFRCDPISEHNRLYWYRQTLGQGPEFLTYFQNEAQLEKSRLLSDRFSAERPKGSFSTLEIQRTEQGDSAMYLCASSLGRVNYGYTFGSGTRLTVV.

This sequence joins TRBV29-1 and TRBJ1-5, with 10 bases lining up with TRBD1. The J segment lost 2 bases and the V segment lost 3 bases, leaving 7 bases of the junction unmatched. CDR3 length equals 16 residues. Germline-derived CDR1 and CDR2 are SQVTM and ANQGSEA. The CDR3 DNA sequence: TGCAGCGTTGAGGGACAGGGGAATATTGGCAATCAGCCCCAGCATTTT. The encoded protein is CSVEGQGNIGNQPQHF.

This clone is a singleton in its sample. The rearrangement links TRBV19 to TRBJ1-4; TRBD1 is a possible D gene (5 bases). The V end lost 10 bases, the J end lost 8 bases, and 17 bases lay between the germline ends. The V gene's germline CDR1 is LNHDA and CDR2 SQIVND (reference sequence). The CDR3 extends over 13 amino acids. The CDR3 loop is CATGRGTSEKLFF. The DNA for the CDR3 is TGTGCCACCGGCCGGGGGACTAGCGAAAAACTGTTTTTT.

The rearrangement joins TRBV3-1 (or the pseudogene TRBV3-2) to TRBJ1-5; 11 bases map to TRBD1. There are 15 residues in the CDR3. After removal of 1 base from V and 5 bases from J, the junction contained 1 base not matched to a gene. The germline V gene has CDR1 LGHDT and CDR2 YNNKEL (reference sequence). The CDR3 loop is CASSQGTGGDQPQHF. CDR3 DNA: TGTGCCAGCAGCCAAGGGACAGGGGGCGATCAGCCCCAGCATTTT.

The gene calls are TRBV4-1 and TRBJ2-1, with a possible D match to TRBD1 (5 bases). Germline V lookup: CDR1 MGHRA, CDR2 YSYEKL. Trimming cost V 1 base and J 4 bases, with 8 bases left between them. The CDR3 contains 14 residues. CDR3 sequence: CASSQGAGYNEQFF. The CDR3 coding sequence is TGCGCCAGCAGCCAAGGGGCAGGGTACAATGAGCAGTTCTTC.

Only a few counts were recorded for this clone. The chain links TRBV24-1 to TRBJ1-2; TRBD1 agrees at 9 bases. The CDR3 runs 13 residues. The V and J ends lost 5 bases and 7 bases, in that order; junction bases with no gene match: 4. Germline CDR1 KGHDR, CDR2 SFDVKD. CDR3 bases: TGTGCCACCAGTGGGGGGGACAGGGCTGGCTACACCTTC. Its translation is CATSGGDRAGYTF.

J is TRBJ2-3 and V is TRBV7-9; TRBD2 matches at 10 bases. Germline-derived CDR1 and CDR2 are SEHNR and FQNEAQ (reference sequence). V shed 1 base, J shed 5 bases, and the junction held 3 bases outside the gene matches. The CDR3 runs 15 residues. The CDR3 sequence: CASSLGTSGGDTQYF. For the CDR3, the DNA is TGTGCCAGCAGCTTAGGGACTAGCGGTGGAGATACGCAGTATTTT.

V and J are TRBV11-3 and TRBJ1-1, with D possibly TRBD1 on 5 matching bases. Trimming took 5 bases from V and 7 from J, leaving 11 bases between them. The CDR3 totals 12 residues. CDR1 SGHNT and CDR2 YENEEA come from the germline V gene. CDR3 nucleotides: TGTGCCAGCAGCCCCCCAGGGCGTGAAGCTTTCTTT. Translated: CASSPPGREAFF.

The chain links TRBV6-2 or TRBV6-3 to TRBJ1-5; 7 bases match TRBD1. The CDR3 covers 15 residues. After removal of 2 bases from V and 5 bases from J, the junction contained 6 bases not matched to a gene. The germline V gene has CDR1 MNHEY and CDR2 SVGEGT. The CDR3: CASSYPTGYHQPQHF. Here the CDR3 DNA reads TGTGCCAGCAGTTACCCGACAGGGTATCATCAGCCCCAGCATTTT.

In this sample, this clone turned up once. The genes are TRBV19 and TRBJ1-1; 9 bases match TRBD1. Germline CDR1 and CDR2: LNHDA and SQIVND (reference sequence). Unmatched junction bases numbered 7, after V lost 6 bases and J lost 11 bases. The CDR3 spans 12 residues. CDR3 region: CASSQQGASAFF. CDR3 bases: TGTGCCAGTAGCCAACAGGGGGCCTCGGCTTTCTTT.

This chain joins TRBV7-9 and TRBJ1-1, with 8 positions matching TRBD1. Looked up from germline, CDR1 is SEHNR and CDR2 is FQNEAQ (reference sequence). The J segment lost 4 bases and the V segment lost 3 bases, leaving 10 bases of the junction unmatched. The CDR3 loop spans 16 amino acids. CDR3 protein: CASSFIRTGKGTEAFF. In nucleotides, the CDR3 is TGTGCCAGCAGCTTCATACGGACAGGGAAGGGCACTGAAGCTTTCTTT.

V gene TRBV6-5 combines with J gene TRBJ1-1; D ambiguous. Germline V gene sequence: CDR1 MNHEY, CDR2 SVGAGI. This CDR3 is 15 amino acids long. V lost 5 bases and J 2 bases, leaving 15 bases between the germline ends. This chain's CDR3 is CASSNHWSVNTEAFF. CDR3 sequence (DNA): TGTGCCAGCAGTAACCATTGGTCGGTAAACACTGAAGCTTTCTTT.

The chain links TRBV5-4 to TRBJ2-7; maybe TRBD2 (5 bases). The germline gives CDR1 SGHNT, CDR2 YYREEE (reference sequence). Trimming shortened V by 0 bases and J by 4 bases, and 8 bases separated the two germline ends. The CDR3 is made up of 13 amino acids. Here the CDR3 reads CASSLDPGYEQYF. The CDR3 DNA sequence: TGTGCCAGCAGCTTGGACCCGGGGTACGAGCAGTACTTC. The full variable domain, with the rest looked up from reference TRBV5-4 and TRBJ2-7, is ETGVTQSPTHLIKTRGQQVTLRCSSQSGHNTVSWYQQALGQGPQFIFQYYREEENGRGNFPPRFSGLQFPNYSSELNVNALELDDSALYLCASSLDPGYEQYFGPGTRLTVT.

V usage is TRBV16 and J usage is TRBJ1-6; TRBD1 is a possible D gene (6 bases). The CDR3 covers 18 residues. The germline gives CDR1 KGHSY, CDR2 FQNENV. Deletions cut 4 bases from V and 6 bases from J, with 22 bases between. Written as DNA, the CDR3 is TGTGCCAGCAGCCCGCCTAGGGGGGGGCGCGTGCGTAATTCACCCCTCCACTTT. This gives the protein CASSPPRGGRVRNSPLHF. Full variable domain (outside the CDR3, taken from reference TRBV16 and TRBJ1-6): GEEVAQTPKHLVRGEGQKAKLYCAPIKGHSYVFWYQQVLKNEFKFLISFQNENVFDETGMPKERFSAKCLPNSPCSLEIQATKLEDSAVYFCASSPPRGGRVRNSPLHFGNGTRLTVT.

This clone was seen a single time. The chain couples TRBV6-6 to TRBJ2-5; D is perhaps TRBD2 (7 bases). The CDR3 totals 11 residues. V was pared by 8 bases and J by 5 bases, with 9 bases between. Germline CDR1 and CDR2: MNHNY and SVGAGI (reference sequence). DNA of the CDR3: TGTGCCAGCGGGGGGGCGGAGACCCAGTACTTC. Its protein product is CASGGAETQYF.

This sequence joins TRBV29-1 and TRBJ2-3, with TRBD1 identical over 9 bases. Germline V gene data show CDR1 as SQVTM and CDR2 as ANQGSEA. The length of the CDR3 is 13 residues. Trimming removed 5 bases from V and 4 bases from J; junction bases left unmatched: 4. The CDR3 here is CSVYRQGADTQYF. The CDR3 coding sequence is TGCAGCGTTTACCGACAGGGGGCAGATACGCAGTATTTT.

The chain is built from TRBV5-4 and TRBJ1-2; 9 nucleotides agree with TRBD1. Germline V lookup: CDR1 SGHNT, CDR2 YYREEE (reference sequence). The V segment lost 4 bases and the J segment 4 bases; nucleotides outside the gene matches: 8. This CDR3 contains 15 residues. The CDR3 loop reads CASSPRTGDFYGYTF. DNA of the CDR3: TGTGCCAGCAGCCCCCGGACAGGGGACTTCTATGGCTACACCTTC.

This clone was seen a single time. This chain joins TRBV5-1 and TRBJ1-4; D not certain. CDR3 length equals 16 residues. Germline loops: CDR1 SGHRS, CDR2 YFSETQ. With 3 bases removed from V and 0 bases from J, the gap between germline ends came to 12 bases. As DNA, the CDR3 is TGCGCCAGCAGCTCCGGGAACAGTGCAACTAATGAAAAACTGTTTTTT. This sequence encodes CASSSGNSATNEKLFF.

The chain has TRBV6-2 or TRBV6-3 and TRBJ2-5; D possibly corresponds to TRBD1 (5 bases). This CDR3 is built from 17 residues. V was clipped by 7 bases and J by 3 bases, with 24 bases between them. Germline CDR1 MNHEY, CDR2 SVGEGT. CDR3 loop: CASTPTAGFVDKETQYF. The CDR3 nucleotides read TGTGCCAGCACCCCGACCGCAGGGTTTGTAGATAAAGAGACCCAGTACTTC.

In regard to this clone: Distinct nucleotide sequences in the sample also encode this CDR3. The chain joins TRBV18 to TRBJ1-2, with 8 positions matching TRBD1. V shed 3 bases and J 3 bases; nucleotides not matched to a gene: 0. CDR3 length: 13 amino acids. Germline CDR1 is KGHSH and CDR2 is LQKENI. CDR3 DNA sequence: TGTGCCAGCTCACCGACAGGGGACTATGGCTACACCTTC. Protein product: CASSPTGDYGYTF.

The chain uses TRBV3-1 (or the pseudogene TRBV3-2) and TRBJ1-2; possibly TRBD1 for D (5 bases). Germline V gene lookup returns CDR1 LGHDT and CDR2 YNNKEL (reference sequence). This CDR3 is built from 16 residues. Trimming shortened V by 0 bases and J by 4 bases, and 15 bases separated the two germline ends. The CDR3 protein is CASSQDWSGVSYGYTF. The CDR3 DNA reads TGTGCCAGCAGCCAAGATTGGTCGGGGGTTAGCTATGGCTACACCTTC.